This T cell receptor beta chain was sequenced for a study of OX40 agonist ivuxolimab in advanced cancers. Notes on the study in general: Partial responders at 0.1-3.0 mg/kg showed near-lowest clonal expansion. Within 6 weeks, CD4+ and CD8+ blood T cells expanded clonally at 0.1 to 3.0 mg/kg. Relative to CD4+ cells, CD8+ T cells on average had more expanded clones.

A note on this clone: What it binds is unknown.

Clones were sequenced by immunoSEQ multiplex PCR, and TCRdb holds only the in-frame ones, with some missing. The table includes fewer than 75,000 clones, 80% detected once. This CDR3 comprises 16 residues. Unmatched junction bases numbered 1, after V lost 0 bases and J lost 4 bases. Germline V gene lookup returns CDR1 SGHNT and CDR2 YYREEE (reference sequence). This TCR was recovered from an adult with an advanced solid tumor such as melanoma, head and neck, liver or kidney cancer. This chain joins TRBV5-4 and TRBJ2-2; 12 bases fit TRBD1. The sequences come from CD4+ or CD8+ T cells sorted from blood, collected in a trial of the OX40 agonist ivuxolimab. The CDR3, as DNA: TGTGCCAGCAGCTTGGGGGGACAGGGGGCCACCGGGGAGCTGTTTTTT. Its protein is CASSLGGQGATGELFF.